The clone carrying this TCR beta chain is deemed medium-sized (0.01 to 0.1%). TRBV12-4/TRBJ1-2 clonotypes were amplified with adaptor-ligated barcode primers. In TCRdb, the multiplex PCR reads were re-called with MiXCR into one record per CDR3 protein. Of almost 2,000 distinct CDR3 sequences in the sample, roughly 1.3% are singletons; the top ten hold about 19%. The CDR3 sequence is 14 residues long. Trimming cost V 3 bases and J 8 bases, with 16 bases left between them. The genes are TRBV12-3 or TRBV12-4 and TRBJ1-2; D call uncertain. This receptor was obtained from a female donor with breast cancer. Source material: naive CD4+ T cells sorted from blood. Described subset: naive CD4+ T cells, CD4+CD45RA+CD25-. CDR3: CASSLSTRTAGYTF. CDR3 nucleotides: TGTGCCAGCAGTTTGAGTACCAGGACCGCGGGCTACACCTTC.